Following are 24 T cell receptor beta chains from one sample sequenced in a study of shared clonotypes between healthy human individuals. Sequencing was performed with immunoSEQ multiplex PCR; in TCRdb, only in-frame clones are kept and a portion is missing. The sample consists of 2 million to 3 million clones, roughly 93% of them appearing once. Sequenced input: naive CD4+ T cells from PBMCs. Stated subset: CD45RA+ positively selected. These receptors originate from a man younger than 35 in good health. Some clones in this sample may be carry-over from other donors' samples.

This chain uses TRBV28 with TRBJ2-1; 8 nucleotides line up with TRBD1. The CDR3 has 16 residues. CDR1 and CDR2 from the germline V gene are MDHEN and SYDVKM. The V and J ends lost 7 bases and 6 bases, in that order; junction bases with no gene match: 14. The DNA for the CDR3 is TGTGCCAGCATCCCTTTCCGAGGGACAGGCGTCAATGAGCAGTTCTTC. Residues: CASIPFRGTGVNEQFF.

This clone was detected only once. This chain links TRBV14 with TRBJ2-1; the match to TRBD2 covers 9 bases. CDR3 length: 14 amino acids. V lost 4 bases, J lost 8 bases, and 6 bases stayed unmatched. Germline lookup yields CDR1 SGHDN and CDR2 FVKESK. The DNA of the CDR3 is TGTGCCAGCAGCCTTAGCGGGAGAGGGGATGAGCAGTTCTTC. Amino acids: CASSLSGRGDEQFF.

Concerning this clone itself: The same CDR3 is also encoded by other DNA sequences in this sample. The V gene is TRBV5-1, the J gene TRBJ1-1, with D uncertain. With 4 bases removed from V and 1 base from J, the gap between germline ends came to 11 bases. The germline gives CDR1 SGHRS, CDR2 YFSETQ. The CDR3 sequence is 14 residues long. CDR3 nucleotides: TGCGCCAGCAGCCTGGACCCAGCGAACACTGAAGCTTTCTTT. It specifies CASSLDPANTEAFF. Together with reference TRBV5-1 and TRBJ1-1, the CDR3 gives the full variable domain: KAGVTQTPRYLIKTRGQQVTLSCSPISGHRSVSWYQQTPGQGLQFLFEYFSETQRNKGNFPGRFSGRQFSNSRSEMNVSTLELGDSALYLCASSLDPANTEAFFGQGTRLTVV.

The chain employs TRBV28 and TRBJ1-5; no definite D call. Germline CDR1 and CDR2: MDHEN and SYDVKM. The CDR3 has 13 residues. V was trimmed by 5 bases and J by 5 bases, leaving 10 bases between them. The CDR3 region has the DNA TGTGCCAGCAGTCCCTTGTGGGATCAGCCCCAGCATTTT. Amino acid sequence: CASSPLWDQPQHF.

This chain connects TRBV6-5 to TRBJ2-5; 7 bases are shared with TRBD1. This CDR3 is 13 amino acids long. Trimming took 2 bases from V and 5 from J; bases not matched to a gene: 2. Germline V gene data show CDR1 as MNHEY and CDR2 as SVGAGI. CDR3 protein: CASSYEGAETQYF. DNA for the CDR3: TGTGCCAGCAGTTACGAGGGGGCGGAGACCCAGTACTTC.

This rearrangement joins TRBV7-3 to TRBJ2-5, with D uncertain. Deletions cut 2 bases from V and 4 bases from J, with 17 bases between. There are 16 residues in the CDR3. Germline V gene lookup returns CDR1 SGHTA and CDR2 FQGTGA. CDR3 amino acids: CASSLLPSLVGETQYF. CDR3 DNA sequence: TGTGCCAGCAGCTTACTCCCCAGTCTCGTTGGAGAGACCCAGTACTTC. Full variable domain (rest looked up from reference TRBV7-3 and TRBJ2-5): GAGVSQTPSNKVTEKGKYVELRCDPISGHTALYWYRQSLGQGPEFLIYFQGTGAADDSGLPNDRFFAVRPEGSVSTLKIQRTERGDSAVYLCASSLLPSLVGETQYFGPGTRLLVL.

This clone was detected once. In nucleotides, the CDR3 is TGTGCCAGTAGTATAGCGGGAGGGCCTCTAGCAGATACGCAGTATTTT. This translates into CASSIAGGPLADTQYF. The chain joins TRBV19 to TRBJ2-3, with TRBD2 identical over 8 bases. Unmatched junction bases numbered 7, after V lost 1 base and J lost 4 bases. Germline CDR1 and CDR2: LNHDA and SQIVND (reference sequence). The CDR3 runs to 16 residues.

The chain combines TRBV5-6 with TRBJ2-1; 7 nucleotides line up with TRBD1. CDR1 and CDR2 from the germline V gene are SGHDT and YYEEEE. This CDR3 spans 17 amino acids. V dropped 1 base and J dropped 4; count of bases not matched to a gene: 11. The CDR3 spells CASSLRAGRGTYNEQFF. In nucleotides, the CDR3 is TGTGCCAGCAGCTTGAGGGCCGGCAGGGGGACGTACAATGAGCAGTTCTTC.

The chain links TRBV6-5 to TRBJ2-5; D tentatively reads TRBD1 or TRBD2 (6 bases each). The assigned J gene may be wrong: the sequence end matches TRBJ2-7 better. CDR1 MNHEY and CDR2 SVGAGI come from the germline V gene. This CDR3 spans 15 amino acids. CDR3 amino acids: CASSYRGLGPYEQYF. The DNA of the CDR3 is TGTGCCAGCAGTTACCGGGGGCTAGGGCCCTACGAGCAGTACTTC.

The chain combines TRBV2 with TRBJ2-3; D might be TRBD1 or TRBD2, each matching 5 bases. Germline CDR1 reads SNHLY; CDR2 reads FYNNEI. The CDR3 length is 15 residues. V was pared by 5 bases and J by 2 bases, with 14 bases between. The CDR3 loop reads CASSPWGGPTDTQYF. The CDR3 DNA reads as TGTGCCAGCAGTCCCTGGGGCGGGCCCACAGATACGCAGTATTTT.

This chain links TRBV5-6 with TRBJ1-2, with D uncertain. Germline CDR1 SGHDT, CDR2 YYEEEE. Trimming pared 0 bases from V and 1 base from J, leaving 7 bases between. The CDR3 length is 14 residues. CDR3 in DNA: TGTGCCAGCAGCTTGGACGACGGTAACTATGGCTACACCTTC. It translates to CASSLDDGNYGYTF. The complete variable domain, with remaining parts taken from reference TRBV5-6 and TRBJ1-2, reads DAGVTQSPTHLIKTRGQQVTLRCSPKSGHDTVSWYQQALGQGPQFIFQYYEEEERQRGNFPDRFSGHQFPNYSSELNVNALLLGDSALYLCASSLDDGNYGYTFGSGTRLTVV.

In DNA form, the CDR3 reads TGTGCCAGCAGCAAAGGGGGAAGCACAGATACGCAGTATTTT. Its translation: CASSKGGSTDTQYF. This chain connects TRBV9 to TRBJ2-3; D perhaps matches TRBD1 (6 bases). The germline V and J ends were trimmed by 4 bases and 0 bases, with 9 bases remaining between them. This CDR3 region has 14 residues. Germline lookup yields CDR1 SGDLS and CDR2 YYNGEE.

This clone has a single count. The chain combines TRBV5-1 with TRBJ1-4; D uncertain. The germline V gene has CDR1 SGHRS and CDR2 YFSETQ. Trimming stripped 4 bases from V and 4 bases from J, with 17 bases between. The CDR3 is 16 amino acids. CDR3 region: CASSLLGGRFNEKLFF. In DNA, the CDR3 is TGCGCCAGCAGCCTCTTGGGCGGGCGGTTTAATGAAAAACTGTTTTTT. The full variable domain, with the rest looked up from reference TRBV5-1 and TRBJ1-4, is KAGVTQTPRYLIKTRGQQVTLSCSPISGHRSVSWYQQTPGQGLQFLFEYFSETQRNKGNFPGRFSGRQFSNSRSEMNVSTLELGDSALYLCASSLLGGRFNEKLFFGSGTQLSVL.

The chain has TRBV7-8 and TRBJ2-3, with 10 bases matching TRBD2. After removal of 5 bases from V and 6 bases from J, the junction contained 5 bases not matched to a gene. Germline CDR1 is SGHVS and CDR2 is FQNEAQ. This CDR3 is 14 amino acids long. CDR3 DNA sequence: TGTGCCAGCAGCCGACTAGCGGGTCTGGATACGCAGTATTTT. This translates into CASSRLAGLDTQYF.

This chain uses TRBV9 with TRBJ1-1; TRBD1 is a possible D gene (5 bases). The germline V gene encodes CDR1 SGDLS and CDR2 YYNGEE. V was trimmed by 0 bases and J by 0 bases, leaving 9 bases between them. There are 15 residues in the CDR3. The CDR3 DNA reads TGTGCCAGCAGCGTAGGATGGGGGATGAACACTGAAGCTTTCTTT. It translates to CASSVGWGMNTEAFF.

The chain employs TRBV28 and TRBJ1-2, with D tentatively TRBD1 (5 bases). V shed 2 bases and J shed 5 bases, with 12 bases lying between them. CDR1 and CDR2 from the germline V gene are MDHEN and SYDVKM. The CDR3 totals 14 residues. The CDR3 loop reads CASSLQGGYYGYTF. Here the CDR3 DNA reads TGTGCCAGCAGTTTACAGGGCGGATATTATGGCTACACCTTC.

About this clone: Other DNA variants within this sample encode the same CDR3. The V gene is TRBV18, the J gene TRBJ2-3; tentatively, D is TRBD1 (5 bases). The germline V gene has CDR1 KGHSH and CDR2 LQKENI. V dropped 0 bases and J dropped 3 bases, with 7 bases sitting between them. This CDR3 is built from 14 residues. CDR3 in DNA: TGTGCCAGCTCACCACCAGGACAAACAGATACGCAGTATTTT. Protein product: CASSPPGQTDTQYF.

This chain joins TRBV27 and TRBJ2-2; the D is unclear. The ends were cut back, 9 bases at V and 7 bases at J, with 15 bases in the middle. There are 13 residues in the CDR3. The V gene's germline CDR1 is MNHEY and CDR2 SMNVEV (reference sequence). CDR3 DNA: TGTGCCAGTAGGTGGTTTCCGAACGGGGAGCTGTTTTTT. Amino acid sequence: CASRWFPNGELFF.

The table lists this clone with a count of one. Other DNA sequences in this sample translate to the same CDR3. CDR3 nucleotides: TGTGCCAGCTCACCACCGTCACCGGAGACCCAGTACTTC. As protein: CASSPPSPETQYF. J is TRBJ2-5 and V is TRBV18; D not resolved. Deletions cut 0 bases from V and 5 bases from J, with 7 bases between. From germline, CDR1 is KGHSH and CDR2 LQKENI. The CDR3 runs 13 residues.

The chain joins TRBV7-3 to TRBJ2-1; D remains unclear. Per the germline V gene, CDR1 is SGHTA and CDR2 is FQGTGA. This CDR3 is built from 15 residues. Deletions cut 4 bases from V and 0 bases from J, with 10 bases between. In DNA form, the CDR3 reads TGTGCCAGCAGCTCCCGATTGAGCTCCTACAATGAGCAGTTCTTC. Amino acid sequence: CASSSRLSSYNEQFF.

The rearrangement uses TRBV5-1 and TRBJ2-2, with D maybe TRBD2 (6 bases). The CDR3 spans 14 residues. V was trimmed by 0 bases and J by 6 bases, leaving 9 bases between them. Germline values: CDR1 SGHRS, CDR2 YFSETQ. CDR3 amino acids: CASSLGTSSGELFF. CDR3 nucleotides: TGCGCCAGCAGCTTGGGTACTAGCTCCGGGGAGCTGTTTTTT.

The chain couples TRBV2 to TRBJ2-1; TRBD2 matches at 8 bases. Trimming at V came to 6 bases and at J to 12 bases, leaving 16 bases not matched to a gene. Germline-derived CDR1 and CDR2 are SNHLY and FYNNEI. The CDR3 runs to 15 residues. CDR3 region: CASRATSGALVRQFF. DNA of the CDR3: TGTGCCAGCAGGGCCACTAGCGGTGCCCTTGTTCGGCAGTTCTTC.

The J gene is TRBJ2-7, the V gene TRBV7-9; D call uncertain. The length of the CDR3 is 14 residues. Trimming took off 1 base at V and 5 bases at J, with 12 bases between the two ends. Germline V lookup: CDR1 SEHNR, CDR2 FQNEAQ (reference sequence). The CDR3 spells CASSLGLVVDEQYF. The DNA for the CDR3 is TGTGCCAGCAGCTTAGGGCTCGTGGTGGACGAGCAGTACTTC. Together with reference TRBV7-9 and TRBJ2-7, the CDR3 gives the full variable domain: DTGVSQNPRHKITKRGQNVTFRCDPISEHNRLYWYRQTLGQGPEFLTYFQNEAQLEKSRLLSDRFSAERPKGSFSTLEIQRTEQGDSAMYLCASSLGLVVDEQYFGPGTRLTVT.

The J gene is TRBJ1-1, the V gene TRBV6-1, with 10 bases fitting TRBD1. With V trimmed by 6 bases and J by 3 bases, 1 base remained unmatched. The germline CDR1 and CDR2 sequences are MNHNS and SASEGT. The CDR3 runs 13 residues. The CDR3 DNA follows: TGTGCCAGCAGGGGGACAGGGGACACTGAAGCTTTCTTT. The encoded protein is CASRGTGDTEAFF.